This T cell receptor (beta chain) is drawn from a study of siplizumab effects on memory and regulatory T cells. Concerning this clone itself: Its antigen is unidentified.

Sequenced by immunoSEQ multiplex PCR; TCRdb stores in-frame clones only, minus some. The table shows roughly 100,000 clones, with roughly 91% occurring only once. Study conclusions and caveats: Siplizumab significantly brought down the alloreactive sequences that trace back to unstimulated CD4+ memory cells. In siplizumab conditions, mappable alloreactive CD4+ clones averaged about 71% Treg-derived, against 25% to 30% in controls. Apparently more diverse than memory cells, naive T cells also seemed major alloresponse contributors.

Trimming shortened V by 3 bases and J by 4 bases, and 15 bases separated the two germline ends. This CDR3 has 15 residues. CDR1 SGHVS and CDR2 FQNEAQ come from the germline V gene. Material: CD4+ T cells sorted from blood. V usage is TRBV7-8 and J usage is TRBJ2-5; D gene ambiguous. The sequence came from a human donor in good health. The CDR3 DNA reads TGTGCCAGCAGCTTTCTTGGAGACGTCGGAGAGACCCAGTACTTC. Its translation is CASSFLGDVGETQYF. Combining the CDR3 with reference TRBV7-8 and TRBJ2-5 gives the whole variable domain GAGVSQSPRYKVAKRGQDVALRCDPISGHVSLFWYQQALGQGPEFLTYFQNEAQLDKSGLPSDRFFAERPEGSVSTLKIQRTQQEDSAVYLCASSFLGDVGETQYFGPGTRLLVL.